Listed below are T cell receptor beta chains from one sample, sequenced in a study of early T cells in non-severe SARS-CoV-2 infection. MiXCR, run by TCRdb on the 5' RACE reads, gives a single entry per CDR3 protein. The repertoire has approximately 71,000 distinct CDR3 sequences, about 13% of them found once; the top ten carry about 14%. The specimen was whole blood. These TCRs come from an adult who was a healthcare worker with PCR-confirmed SARS-CoV-2 infection or an uninfected control (not recorded which). Each CDR3 is given with its conserved first and last residue. The D gene is left open where the match is weak. Not every row has a clone size; where given, it reads once, few, many or a size class.

V: TRBV28; J: TRBJ2-7; size: NA; D: TRBD1; DNA: TGTGCCAGCAGCCTAATAATATCGGACAGGGGACTCTACGAGCAGTACTTC; CDR3: CASSLIISDRGLYEQYF
V: TRBV28; J: TRBJ1-1; size: NA; D: TRBD1; DNA: TGTGCCAGCAGCACTCAGGGGGCAAGGACTGAAGCTTTCTTT; CDR3: CASSTQGARTEAFF
V: TRBV19; J: TRBJ1-5; size: few; D: NA; DNA: TGTGCCAGTACCCCTATAGGGGCAAATAGCAATCAGCCCCAGCATTTT; CDR3: CASTPIGANSNQPQHF
V: TRBV20-1; J: TRBJ1-4; size: NA; D: NA; DNA: TGCAGTGCCCCAGAAGCCCGCGGTTTGACCCTGGGGGAAAAACTGTTTTTT; CDR3: CSAPEARGLTLGEKLFF
V: TRBV24-1; J: TRBJ2-7; size: NA; D: NA; DNA: TGTGCCACCAGCGGGGGACCGAGGGACGAGCAGTACTTC; CDR3: CATSGGPRDEQYF
V: TRBV12-3/TRBV12-4; J: TRBJ1-6; size: many; D: TRBD1; DNA: TGTGCCAGCAGGCCGGGACAGGTTAATTCACCCCTCCACTTT; CDR3: CASRPGQVNSPLHF
V: TRBV3-1; J: TRBJ2-3; size: many; D: NA; DNA: TGTGCCAGCAGCCGGTTCCTCTCCGGGGGAGATACGCAGTATTTT; CDR3: CASSRFLSGGDTQYF
V: TRBV11-2; J: TRBJ2-1; size: few; D: NA; DNA: TGTGCCAGCAGCTGGCGATGGAGCTCCTACAATGAGCAGTTCTTC; CDR3: CASSWRWSSYNEQFF
V: TRBV7-8; J: TRBJ2-2; size: NA; D: NA; DNA: TGTGCCAGCAGCGCGCGGCAGGGCGCCGGGGAGCTGTTTTTT; CDR3: CASSARQGAGELFF
V: TRBV11-2; J: TRBJ2-7; size: many; D: NA; DNA: TGTGCCAGCAGTTCAGGGATTCCCGAGCAGTACTTC; CDR3: CASSSGIPEQYF
V: TRBV5-1; J: TRBJ1-6; size: few; D: TRBD1; DNA: TGCGCCAGCAGCACAGGGGTGAACAATTCACCCCTCCACTTT; CDR3: CASSTGVNNSPLHF
V: TRBV29-1; J: TRBJ2-5; size: NA; D: NA; DNA: TGCAGCGTCCATCTCGGGGGCGCGGAGACCCAGTACTTC; CDR3: CSVHLGGAETQYF
V: TRBV5-1; J: TRBJ1-1; size: many; D: NA; DNA: TGCGCCAGCAGCTTGAGCGGGCGGGGATCTGAAGCTTTCTTT; CDR3: CASSLSGRGSEAFF
V: TRBV28; J: TRBJ2-7; size: few; D: TRBD2; DNA: TGTGCCAGCAGTCCACGGACTAGCGGGGAGGACGAGCAGTACTTC; CDR3: CASSPRTSGEDEQYF
V: TRBV5-4; J: TRBJ1-1; size: NA; D: NA; DNA: TGTGCCAGCAGCATGGAGTATCAGAACACTGAAGCTTTCTTT; CDR3: CASSMEYQNTEAFF
V: TRBV11-2; J: TRBJ2-7; size: few; D: NA; DNA: TGTGCCAGCAGCTTACTTCGGCAGGGTGGTTACTTC; CDR3: CASSLLRQGGYF
V: TRBV19; J: TRBJ1-2; size: many; D: NA; DNA: TGTGCCAGTGCAAAGGGGTTGGCTAACTATGGCTACACCTTC; CDR3: CASAKGLANYGYTF
V: TRBV7-2; J: TRBJ1-2; size: many; D: TRBD1; DNA: TGTGCCAGCAGCTCCGACAGGGGGAGTGGCTACACCTTC; CDR3: CASSSDRGSGYTF
V: TRBV12-3/TRBV12-4; J: TRBJ1-2; size: few; D: NA; DNA: TGTGCCAGCAGTGTCAGTGGGGGGAACTATGGCTACACCTTC; CDR3: CASSVSGGNYGYTF
V: TRBV5-4; J: TRBJ2-5; size: few; D: NA; DNA: TGTGCCAGCAGCTCCGGACAGTCGGTAGAGACCCAGTACTTC; CDR3: CASSSGQSVETQYF
V: TRBV10-3; J: TRBJ2-1; size: NA; D: NA; DNA: TGTGCCATCAGTGATTACAATGAGCAGTTCTTC; CDR3: CAISDYNEQFF
V: TRBV20-1; J: TRBJ1-1; size: few; D: NA; DNA: TGCAGTGCCACCTGGAGTACGGACACTGAAGCTTTCTTT; CDR3: CSATWSTDTEAFF
V: TRBV13; J: TRBJ2-2; size: few; D: TRBD1; DNA: TGTGCCAGCAGGCGACAGGGGACCGGGGAGCTGTTTTTT; CDR3: CASRRQGTGELFF
V: TRBV25-1; J: TRBJ2-7; size: many; D: NA; DNA: TGTGCCAGCAGTGAACCCCTTGGGGGACGTAACGAGCAGTACTTC; CDR3: CASSEPLGGRNEQYF
V: TRBV29-1; J: TRBJ1-1; size: NA; D: TRBD1; DNA: TGCAGCGTTGACAGGGGGCGAGGTATGAACACTGAAGCTTTCTTT; CDR3: CSVDRGRGMNTEAFF
V: TRBV20-1; J: TRBJ2-3; size: few; D: TRBD2; DNA: TGCAGTGCTAGGGGAGCGGGGAGCCCCACAGATACGCAGTATTTT; CDR3: CSARGAGSPTDTQYF
V: TRBV10-2; J: TRBJ1-5; size: many; D: NA; DNA: TGCGCCAGCAGTGAGTCGGGGGGTCAGCCCCAGCATTTT; CDR3: CASSESGGQPQHF
V: TRBV11-2; J: TRBJ2-3; size: few; D: NA; DNA: TGTGCCACCGCTAGCAGGGTTCAAGGAGATACGCAGTATTTT; CDR3: CATASRVQGDTQYF
V: TRBV4-1; J: TRBJ2-3; size: NA; D: NA; DNA: TGCGCCAGCAGCCAAGAGGGAAGGGATGGGAATACGCAGTATTTT; CDR3: CASSQEGRDGNTQYF
V: TRBV19; J: TRBJ1-4; size: few; D: NA; DNA: TGTGCCAGTTCGAACCCCCGGGTACGGAATGAAAAACTGTTTTTT; CDR3: CASSNPRVRNEKLFF
V: TRBV6-6; J: TRBJ2-3; size: few; D: NA; DNA: TGTGCCAGCAGTTACTCTTTAAGGGATCCGCAGTATTTT; CDR3: CASSYSLRDPQYF
V: TRBV10-3; J: TRBJ2-7; size: many; D: NA; DNA: TGTGCCATCAGTGACCTTGGACGGGAAAACTACGAGCAGTACTTC; CDR3: CAISDLGRENYEQYF
V: TRBV7-6; J: TRBJ2-1; size: NA; D: NA; DNA: TGTGCCAGCAGCTTAGCTTCGACGGCCTACAATGAGCAGTTCTTC; CDR3: CASSLASTAYNEQFF
V: TRBV7-3; J: TRBJ1-1; size: many; D: NA; DNA: TGTGCCAGCAGCTTAGGTCGAGACAGTGAAGCTTTCTTT; CDR3: CASSLGRDSEAFF
V: TRBV6-6; J: TRBJ2-3; size: NA; D: NA; DNA: TGTGCCAGCCGAAACGGGGACCTTCCACGCACAGATACGCAGTATTTT; CDR3: CASRNGDLPRTDTQYF
V: TRBV7-3; J: TRBJ1-6; size: few; D: NA; DNA: TGTGCCAGCAGCTCAGGTCCTATTTCACCCCTCCACTTT; CDR3: CASSSGPISPLHF
V: TRBV5-5; J: TRBJ1-2; size: NA; D: NA; DNA: TGTGCCAGCAGCGCGGGCCCGAACTATGGCTACACCTTC; CDR3: CASSAGPNYGYTF
V: TRBV5-6; J: TRBJ1-4; size: once; D: NA; DNA: TGTGCCAGCAGCTTTGCAGCTAATGAAAAACTGTTTTTT; CDR3: CASSFAANEKLFF
V: TRBV12-5; J: TRBJ2-3; size: few; D: NA; DNA: TGTGCTAGTGGTTTGGTGTTATCCAGGGCGAGGTGGAATACGCAGTATTTT; CDR3: CASGLVLSRARWNTQYF
V: TRBV3-1; J: TRBJ2-7; size: many; D: NA; DNA: TGTGCCAGCAGCCAAGATGGGCGACCACCCTACGAGCAGTACTTC; CDR3: CASSQDGRPPYEQYF
V: TRBV6-2/TRBV6-3; J: TRBJ1-1; size: NA; D: NA; DNA: TGTGCCAGCACCCGGGACGGAATGAACACTGAAGCTTTCTTT; CDR3: CASTRDGMNTEAFF
V: TRBV29-1; J: TRBJ1-1; size: few; D: TRBD1; DNA: TGCAGCGCTTCGGACAGGGGGCGAACTGAAGCTTTCTTT; CDR3: CSASDRGRTEAFF